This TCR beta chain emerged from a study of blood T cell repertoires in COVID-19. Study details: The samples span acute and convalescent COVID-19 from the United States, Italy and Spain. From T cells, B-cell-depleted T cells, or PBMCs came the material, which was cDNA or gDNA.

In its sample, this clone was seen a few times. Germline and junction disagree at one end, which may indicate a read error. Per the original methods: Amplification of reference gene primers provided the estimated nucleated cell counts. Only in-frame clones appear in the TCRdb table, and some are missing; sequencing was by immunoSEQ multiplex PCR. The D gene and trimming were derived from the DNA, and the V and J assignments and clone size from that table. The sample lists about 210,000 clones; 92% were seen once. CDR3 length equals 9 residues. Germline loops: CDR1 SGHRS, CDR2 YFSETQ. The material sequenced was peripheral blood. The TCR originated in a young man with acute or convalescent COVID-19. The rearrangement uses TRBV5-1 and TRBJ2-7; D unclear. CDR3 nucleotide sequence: TGCGCCAGCCCCCTAGTCAGTGGCTTC. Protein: CASPLVSGF.